In this sample, the clone carrying this TCR beta chain turned up once. The antigen is unknown. The source of the sample is a study of graft-versus-host responses after intestinal transplantation. Study-level background: Transplantation in recipients was multivisceral, liver-intestinal, or isolated intestinal. After anti-thymocyte globulin induction, recipients took tacrolimus and steroids for 3 to 4 years.

Here immunoSEQ multiplex PCR was the method, and the copy in TCRdb shows in-frame clones only, minus some. This sample has fewer than 85,000 clones, with around 92% found just once. The junction had 14 bases not matched to a gene; V was cut back by 10 bases and J by 5 bases. The CDR3 runs to 15 residues. Germline loops: CDR1 LNHDA, CDR2 SQIVND (reference sequence). Points from the study as a whole: GvH clones appeared in recipient marrow, some first in ileum or blood. Where graft-donor T cell macrochimerism was present, patients had high graft-versus-host to host-versus-graft clonal ratios in allografts.

The chain recombines TRBV19 with TRBJ2-3; 8 bases align to TRBD1. This material consisted of unstimulated CD8+ T cells sorted from spleen or lymph node cells, taken before intestinal transplant. This receptor was obtained from a human donor who received an intestinal transplant. This CDR3 is CATKEQGAQLDTQYF. CDR3 coding DNA: TGTGCCACAAAAGAGCAGGGGGCACAATTAGATACGCAGTATTTT.